The sequence of this T cell receptor beta chain was determined in a study of identifying expanded T cells in peripheral blood. The method was immunoSEQ multiplex PCR; TCRdb's version includes in-frame clones alone and lacks a portion of them. This table holds some 130,000 clones, approximately 86% found once. Note on this clone: Its antigen remains unidentified.

The germline CDR1 and CDR2 sequences are SNHLY and FYNNEI. V gave up 6 bases and J gave up 10 bases; unmatched junction bases: 29. The CDR3 is 20 amino acids. General study findings and limits: Differentially abundant clones: roughly 1.2 between replicates, about 15 at around 14 days, around 19 at four.

The rearrangement joins TRBV2 to TRBJ1-5; TRBD1 agrees at 8 bases. The sample was blood. This TCR was recovered from a person aged 18 to 70 in good health. The CDR3 reads CASSYQPPQGARAPISPQHF. CDR3 DNA sequence: TGTGCCAGCAGCTATCAGCCTCCGCAGGGGGCTAGGGCACCTATCAGCCCCCAGCATTTT.